This T cell receptor beta chain was identified during a study of T cells after yellow fever vaccination. Overall study findings and caveats: Most clones from primary vaccination were detected again post-booster (roughly 96% CD4, about 85% CD8).

TCRdb redid the calling of the 5' RACE reads with MiXCR, one entry per CDR3 protein. This sample has about 96,000 distinct CDR3 sequences; about 8.4% occur once, and the top ten carry approximately 16%. This CDR3 spans 15 amino acids. J was trimmed by 5 bases and V by 5 bases; bases with no gene match: 9. Germline CDR1 MGHRA, CDR2 YSYEKL. The rearrangement links TRBV4-1 to TRBJ2-1; TRBD2 agrees at 7 bases. This TCR was sampled from a man aged 18 to 29 who received the YFV17D yellow fever vaccine. Sequencing used CD8+ T cells not binding an NS4B(214-222) dextramer, sorted from PBMCs, obtained around 15 days after the first yellow fever vaccination. The DNA for the CDR3 is TGCGCCAGCAGCTCATTCCAGCGGGGAGACAATGAGCAGTTCTTC. This codes for CASSSFQRGDNEQFF.